The 3 T cell receptor beta chains reported below all come from one sample, sequenced in a study of shared clonotypes between healthy human individuals. CD45RO-negative cells were positively selected for CCR7, leaving out terminally differentiated effector memory CD45RA+ cells. Sequenced by immunoSEQ multiplex PCR; TCRdb stores in-frame clones only, minus some. The data contain roughly 2.1 million clones, 85% to 95% of them singletons. The sequencing input was naive CD8+ T cells from PBMCs. The receptor source for this set is a man aged 18 to 29 in good health. Some clones in this sample may be carry-over from other donors' samples.

The chain employs TRBV27 and TRBJ2-1, with D hard to call. Per germline, CDR1 MNHEY and CDR2 SMNVEV (reference sequence). V lost 5 bases and J 10 bases, leaving 12 bases between the germline ends. CDR3 length: 12 residues. The CDR3 is CASSTGPSEQFF. CDR3 in DNA: TGTGCCAGCAGTACCGGACCCTCGGAGCAGTTCTTC.

CDR3 sequence: CASIPPLGQVQYF. CDR3 DNA sequence: TGTGCCAGCATCCCCCCCCTGGGGCAGGTGCAGTACTTC. This chain uses TRBV5-5 with TRBJ2-7, with TRBD1 as a possible D gene (5 bases). The CDR3 sequence is 13 residues long. Germline-derived CDR1 and CDR2 are SGHKS and YYEKEE (reference sequence). Trimming stripped 6 bases from V and 9 bases from J, with 19 bases between.

V and J are TRBV7-9 and TRBJ2-1; 7 positions agree with TRBD2. Losses at the gene ends were 3 bases for V and 8 bases for J; bases not matched to a gene: 10. The CDR3 is made up of 15 amino acids. Germline CDR1 and CDR2: SEHNR and FQNEAQ (reference sequence). CDR3 nucleotides: TGTGCCAGCAGCTTTCGAGGCGGGAGTACCGATGAGCAGTTCTTC. Protein product: CASSFRGGSTDEQFF. Filled out from reference TRBV7-9 and TRBJ2-1, the complete variable domain reads DTGVSQNPRHKITKRGQNVTFRCDPISEHNRLYWYRQTLGQGPEFLTYFQNEAQLEKSRLLSDRFSAERPKGSFSTLEIQRTEQGDSAMYLCASSFRGGSTDEQFFGPGTRLTVL.